What follows are 24 T cell receptor beta chains derived from one specimen sequenced in a study of blood T cell repertoires in COVID-19. Repertoires were generated with immunoSEQ multiplex PCR, while TCRdb's copy carries only in-frame clones and drops some. The sample shows 100,000 to 150,000 clones, about 85% of them seen only once. The sequencing input was peripheral blood. These receptors originate from a man aged 55 to 70 with acute or convalescent COVID-19.

This CDR3 reads CASSVTAGNAGNTIYF. In nucleotides, the CDR3 is TGTGCCAGCAGCGTAACCGCGGGGAACGCTGGAAACACCATATATTTT. This chain connects TRBV9 to TRBJ1-3, with D hard to call. This CDR3 region has 16 residues. CDR1 is SGDLS and CDR2 is YYNGEE in the germline V gene. With 1 base removed from V and 2 bases from J, the gap between germline ends came to 13 bases.

The CDR3 here is CASSPLTGELFF. CDR3 DNA sequence: TGTGCCAGCAGTCCGTTGACCGGGGAGCTGTTTTTT. This chain connects TRBV27 to TRBJ2-2; D remains unclear. Germline CDR1 MNHEY, CDR2 SMNVEV (reference sequence). V lost 5 bases and J 5 bases, leaving 6 bases between the germline ends. CDR3 length equals 12 residues.

This clone has a single count. This sequence joins TRBV6-5 and TRBJ1-2; the match to TRBD1 covers 9 bases. The CDR3 is 15 residues long. J gave up 5 bases and V 7 bases, and 11 bases lay outside the gene matches. Germline CDR1 MNHEY, CDR2 SVGAGI. The DNA of the CDR3 is TGTGCCAGCACCTGGGGACAGGGAAATCCGTATGGCTACACCTTC. It translates to CASTWGQGNPYGYTF.

This clone was seen many times. The chain uses TRBV30 and TRBJ2-7; tentative D call: TRBD2 (6 bases). Deletions cut 4 bases from V and 4 bases from J, with 8 bases between. This CDR3 comprises 11 residues. Per the germline V gene, CDR1 is GTSNPN and CDR2 is SVGIG (reference sequence). Here the CDR3 reads CAWMEGYEQYF. The CDR3 DNA reads TGTGCCTGGATGGAGGGGTACGAGCAGTACTTC.

This rearrangement joins TRBV18 to TRBJ2-3; 7 bases align to TRBD2. V trimming: 8 bases; J trimming: 6 bases; junction bases outside the gene matches: 5. The CDR3 loop spans 12 amino acids. Germline CDR1 reads KGHSH; CDR2 reads LQKENI. The CDR3 DNA sequence: TGTGCCAGCGAAGACGGGAGGGATACGCAGTATTTT. It specifies CASEDGRDTQYF. The whole variable domain, filled in from reference TRBV18 and TRBJ2-3, reads NAGVMQNPRHLVRRRGQEARLRCSPMKGHSHVYWYRQLPEEGLKFMVYLQKENIIDESGMPKERFSAEFPKEGPSILRIQQVVRGDSAAYFCASEDGRDTQYFGPGTRLTVL.

V gene TRBV5-1 combines with J gene TRBJ1-2, with D perhaps matching TRBD1 (6 bases). This CDR3 is built from 15 residues. Germline lookup yields CDR1 SGHRS and CDR2 YFSETQ. Trimming took off 1 base at V and 2 bases at J, with 12 bases between the two ends. The CDR3 DNA is TGCGCCAGCAGCTTGCAGGGGTCTACAAACTATGGCTACACCTTC. Translated, it gives CASSLQGSTNYGYTF.

The chain is built from TRBV5-1 and TRBJ2-5; no clear D. CDR1 and CDR2 (germline): SGHRS, YFSETQ. This CDR3 is 14 amino acids long. V lost 0 bases and J lost 0, with 6 bases in between. The CDR3 protein is CASSLDPYQETQYF. The CDR3 nucleotides read TGCGCCAGCAGCTTGGATCCGTACCAAGAGACCCAGTACTTC.

The rearrangement uses TRBV7-9 and TRBJ1-3; 8 positions agree with TRBD1. The CDR3 is 16 residues long. Germline V gives CDR1 SEHNR, CDR2 FQNEAQ (reference sequence). Germline trimming cut 5 bases from V and 0 bases from J; bases unmatched to any gene: 6. In nucleotides, the CDR3 is TGTGCCAGCAGCCAGGGAGGACAGGGCTCTGGAAACACCATATATTTT. Protein sequence: CASSQGGQGSGNTIYF.

The chain has TRBV3-1 (or the pseudogene TRBV3-2) and TRBJ2-5; unclear D gene. The CDR3 consists of 16 residues. Per germline, CDR1 LGHDT and CDR2 YNNKEL (reference sequence). Trimming shortened V by 5 bases and J by 1 base, and 17 bases separated the two germline ends. CDR3 sequence (DNA): TGTGCCAGCAGCTACCGGAAGACAACATCCCAAGAGACCCAGTACTTC. Its protein product is CASSYRKTTSQETQYF.

The sample holds many counts of this clone. CDR3 in amino acids: CASSEYSYEQYF. Written as DNA, the CDR3 is TGTGCCAGCAGCGAATACAGCTACGAGCAGTACTTC. The chain combines TRBV7-9 with TRBJ2-7; no reliable D call. Germline CDR1 is SEHNR and CDR2 is FQNEAQ (reference sequence). The V and J ends lost 5 bases and 3 bases respectively, with 8 bases between them. The CDR3 is made up of 12 amino acids.

The J gene is TRBJ2-5, the V gene TRBV29-1, with 7 bases that match TRBD1. This CDR3 has 12 amino acids. Trimming at V came to 7 bases and at J to 5 bases, leaving 7 bases not matched to a gene. From germline, CDR1 is SQVTM and CDR2 ANQGSEA. The CDR3 spells CSAPKGAETQYF. The CDR3 DNA reads as TGCAGCGCCCCTAAGGGGGCGGAGACCCAGTACTTC.

The V gene is TRBV27, the J gene TRBJ2-6; the D is unclear. In germline, CDR1 is MNHEY, CDR2 SMNVEV (reference sequence). Trimming stripped 3 bases from V and 0 bases from J, with 6 bases between. This CDR3 region has 15 residues. CDR3 region: CASSFLSSGANVLTF. CDR3 nucleotide sequence: TGTGCCAGCAGTTTCCTTTCCTCTGGGGCCAACGTCCTGACTTTC. The whole variable domain, remainder taken from reference TRBV27 and TRBJ2-6, is EAQVTQNPRYLITVTGKKLTVTCSQNMNHEYMSWYRQDPGLGLRQIYYSMNVEVTDKGDVPEGYKVSRKEKRNFPLILESPSPNQTSLYFCASSFLSSGANVLTFGAGSRLTVL.

This chain joins TRBV5-1 and TRBJ1-5; 10 nucleotides line up with TRBD1. This CDR3 region has 15 residues. CDR1 and CDR2 from the germline V gene are SGHRS and YFSETQ. With V trimmed by 7 bases and J by 6 bases, 10 bases remained unmatched. CDR3 residues: CASRQGTGEGQPQHF. The CDR3 bases are TGCGCCAGCCGCCAGGGGACAGGGGAGGGTCAGCCCCAGCATTTT.

The chain joins TRBV30 to TRBJ2-1; 11 bases are shared with TRBD1. CDR3 length: 14 residues. Germline CDR1 GTSNPN, CDR2 SVGIG (reference sequence). V gave up 1 base and J gave up 8 bases; unmatched junction bases: 4. In DNA form, the CDR3 reads TGTGCCTGGAGTGACGGACAGGGGGCAGATGAGCAGTTCTTC. Translated, it gives CAWSDGQGADEQFF.

V gene TRBV5-6 combines with J gene TRBJ2-1, with 8 bases matching TRBD2. J gave up 4 bases and V 0 bases, and 6 bases lay outside the gene matches. Germline lookup yields CDR1 SGHDT and CDR2 YYEEEE. This CDR3 is built from 16 residues. The CDR3 nucleotides read TGTGCCAGCAGCTTGGATTTGGCTAGCGGGTACAATGAGCAGTTCTTC. Translation: CASSLDLASGYNEQFF.

The V call is TRBV3-1 (or the pseudogene TRBV3-2), the J call TRBJ2-7; tentative D call: TRBD1 (6 bases). V lost 3 bases and J lost 2, with 17 bases in between. Germline V gives CDR1 LGHDT, CDR2 YNNKEL (reference sequence). The CDR3 totals 16 residues. The DNA for the CDR3 is TGTGCCAGCAGCCATCCAGGGTTAAGGGGGACCTACGAGCAGTACTTC. Its translation is CASSHPGLRGTYEQYF.

The rearrangement links TRBV7-9 to TRBJ2-1; D is possibly TRBD1 (6 bases). This CDR3 is 16 amino acids long. Between the trimmed V and J ends, which lost 4 bases and 5 bases, there was a span of 18 bases. Germline assignment: CDR1 SEHNR and CDR2 FQNEAQ (reference sequence). The CDR3 bases are TGTGCCAGCAGCTCCCCTCGAGGACAGAACAACAATGAGCAGTTCTTC. Amino acids: CASSSPRGQNNNEQFF.

The chain has TRBV19 and TRBJ1-2; a possible D gene is TRBD1 (6 bases). CDR1 and CDR2 (germline): LNHDA, SQIVND (reference sequence). V lost 5 bases to trimming and J lost 4 bases, with 20 bases between them. This CDR3 is 16 amino acids long. The CDR3 coding sequence is TGTGCCAGTAGTCACCACCCTATGAGACAGGTCTATGGCTACACCTTC. This encodes CASSHHPMRQVYGYTF.

V is TRBV5-4 and J is TRBJ2-2, with D perhaps matching TRBD1 (5 bases). CDR3 length: 15 residues. CDR1 and CDR2 from the germline V gene are SGHNT and YYREEE (reference sequence). The V end was cut by 5 bases, the J end by 3 bases, with 14 bases between. In nucleotides, the CDR3 is TGTGCCAGCAGTTACAGGCTGCAGGACACCGGGGAGCTGTTTTTT. Its protein is CASSYRLQDTGELFF.

This clone has more than one count but fewer than ten. This sequence joins TRBV28 and TRBJ1-5; TRBD1 is a possible D gene (6 bases). Germline CDR1 and CDR2: MDHEN and SYDVKM. The ends were cut back, 6 bases at V and 2 bases at J, with 14 bases in the middle. This CDR3 spans 15 amino acids. The CDR3 here is CASSQQGWGNQPQHF. As DNA, the CDR3 is TGTGCCAGCAGCCAACAGGGATGGGGCAATCAGCCCCAGCATTTT.

V and J are TRBV18 and TRBJ1-4, with D possibly matching TRBD1 (6 bases). V was cut by 5 bases and J by 0 bases, with 13 bases left in between. The CDR3 loop spans 16 amino acids. CDR1 is KGHSH and CDR2 is LQKENI in the germline V gene. The CDR3 is CASSEGQLATNEKLFF. CDR3 nucleotide sequence: TGTGCCAGCTCAGAAGGACAGCTCGCAACTAATGAAAAACTGTTTTTT.

The CDR3 bases are TGTGCCACCATGACTAGCGGGAGCACAGATACGCAGTATTTT. Translation: CATMTSGSTDTQYF. The chain employs TRBV5-5 and TRBJ2-3, with 10 bases fitting TRBD2. This CDR3 is 14 amino acids long. J was trimmed by 0 bases and V by 9 bases; bases with no gene match: 4. Germline V CDR1 and CDR2: SGHKS, YYEKEE (reference sequence).

V gene TRBV10-2 combines with J gene TRBJ1-3, with 11 nucleotides matching TRBD1. There are 18 residues in the CDR3. Germline CDR1 WSHSY, CDR2 SAAADI. V shed 3 bases and J 4 bases; nucleotides not matched to a gene: 11. The CDR3 here is CASSDLTPGTGGGNTIYF. For the CDR3, the DNA is TGCGCCAGCAGTGACCTAACTCCCGGGACAGGGGGAGGAAACACCATATATTTT.

This clone was detected once. The V and J genes are TRBV4-1 and TRBJ2-5; 8 nucleotides agree with TRBD2. The trim removed 0 bases at V and 5 bases at J, leaving 5 bases unmatched. The CDR3 is 15 amino acids. Germline loops: CDR1 MGHRA, CDR2 YSYEKL. This chain's CDR3 is CASSQEWTGGETQYF. The CDR3 DNA is TGCGCCAGCAGCCAAGAATGGACGGGAGGGGAGACCCAGTACTTC.